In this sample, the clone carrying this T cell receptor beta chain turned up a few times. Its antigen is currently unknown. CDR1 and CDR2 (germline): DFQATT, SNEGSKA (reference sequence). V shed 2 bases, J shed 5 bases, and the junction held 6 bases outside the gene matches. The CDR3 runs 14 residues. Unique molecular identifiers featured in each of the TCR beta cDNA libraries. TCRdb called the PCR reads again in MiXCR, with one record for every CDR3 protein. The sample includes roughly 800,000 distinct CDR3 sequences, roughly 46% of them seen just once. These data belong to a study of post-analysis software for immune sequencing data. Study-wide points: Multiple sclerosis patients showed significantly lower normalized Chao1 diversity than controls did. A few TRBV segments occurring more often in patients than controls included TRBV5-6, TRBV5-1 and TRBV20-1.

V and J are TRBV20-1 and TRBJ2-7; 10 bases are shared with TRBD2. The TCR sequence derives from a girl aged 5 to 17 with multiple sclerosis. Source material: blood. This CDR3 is CSARIAGGVHEQYF. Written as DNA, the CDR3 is TGCAGTGCTAGAATAGCGGGAGGAGTCCACGAGCAGTACTTC.